These 27 T cell receptor beta chains were sequenced from one sample in a study of shared clonotypes between healthy human individuals. CD8 cells classed as naive were CD45RO-negative and positively selected for CCR7, excluding terminally differentiated effector memory CD45RA+ cells. Sequenced by immunoSEQ multiplex PCR; TCRdb stores in-frame clones only, minus some. The sample includes about 610,000 clones, about 95% of them seen just once. The sequencing sample was made of naive CD8+ T cells sorted from blood. The receptors stem from a woman under 40 in good health.

This rearrangement joins TRBV28 to TRBJ2-7; 9 nucleotides match TRBD1. The V segment lost 1 base and the J segment 7 bases; nucleotides outside the gene matches: 5. Germline V gene lookup returns CDR1 MDHEN and CDR2 SYDVKM. CDR3 length equals 14 residues. CDR3 amino acids: CASSLLQGAGEQYF. DNA for the CDR3: TGTGCCAGCAGTTTATTACAGGGGGCAGGGGAGCAGTACTTC.

V and J are TRBV4-1 and TRBJ2-7; D possibly corresponds to TRBD2 (6 bases). V was pared by 4 bases and J by 4 bases, with 20 bases between. This CDR3 has 16 residues. Germline values: CDR1 MGHRA, CDR2 YSYEKL. The CDR3 nucleotides read TGCGCCAGCAGCCTCGATTGGAGGGTAAGGAGTTACGAGCAGTACTTC. This sequence encodes CASSLDWRVRSYEQYF.

The genes are TRBV6-6 and TRBJ1-3; D uncertain. V was clipped by 8 bases and J by 2 bases, with 10 bases between them. This CDR3 has 13 amino acids. Germline assignment: CDR1 MNHNY and CDR2 SVGAGI (reference sequence). For the CDR3, the DNA is TGTGCCAGCTTCGGCAGCCCTGGAAACACCATATATTTT. It yields the protein CASFGSPGNTIYF.

The genes are TRBV5-1 and TRBJ2-3; possibly TRBD1 for D (5 bases). Trimming took off 1 base at V and 3 bases at J, with 6 bases between the two ends. The V gene's germline CDR1 is SGHRS and CDR2 YFSETQ. The CDR3 length is 13 residues. CDR3 sequence: CASSLYRTDTQYF. The CDR3 coding sequence is TGCGCCAGCAGCTTGTACAGGACAGATACGCAGTATTTT.

The chain links TRBV7-2 to TRBJ2-3; no clear D gene. Between the trimmed V and J ends, which lost 4 bases and 6 bases, there was a span of 8 bases. The CDR3 covers 12 residues. The germline V gene has CDR1 SGHTA and CDR2 FQGNSA. The CDR3 region is CASSSRADTQYF. The CDR3 DNA is TGTGCCAGCAGCTCCCGGGCGGATACGCAGTATTTT.

The chain employs TRBV5-1 and TRBJ2-1, with 7 positions matching TRBD2. The CDR3 is 13 residues long. Germline trimming cut 6 bases from V and 8 bases from J; bases unmatched to any gene: 8. CDR1 is SGHRS, CDR2 YFSETQ, per germline. For the CDR3, the DNA is TGCGCCAGCAAGAACGCGGGGAGGGATGAGCAGTTCTTC. Its translation: CASKNAGRDEQFF.

The V gene is TRBV11-2, the J gene TRBJ2-1; the D is unclear. V dropped 3 bases and J dropped 5 bases, with 5 bases sitting between them. From germline, CDR1 is SGHAT and CDR2 FQNNGV. CDR3 size: 12 residues. Here the CDR3 DNA reads TGTGCCAGCAGCTTGATGGACAATGAGCAGTTCTTC. Translation gives CASSLMDNEQFF.

The chain employs TRBV7-3 and TRBJ2-5, with unresolved D. The V gene's germline CDR1 is SGHTA and CDR2 FQGTGA. V was cut by 5 bases and J by 0 bases, with 10 bases left in between. This CDR3 spans 14 amino acids. Written as DNA, the CDR3 is TGTGCCAGCAGCCCGTGGTCGAACCAAGAGACCCAGTACTTC. Protein product: CASSPWSNQETQYF.

The chain is built from TRBV7-9 and TRBJ2-7; D might be TRBD1 or TRBD2, each matching 5 bases. This CDR3 region has 16 residues. Germline V lookup: CDR1 SEHNR, CDR2 FQNEAQ (reference sequence). V dropped 4 bases and J dropped 0 bases, with 16 bases sitting between them. CDR3: CASSSPPAGSSYEQYF. CDR3 in DNA: TGTGCCAGCAGCTCCCCCCCGGCAGGGAGCTCCTACGAGCAGTACTTC.

The chain recombines TRBV5-1 with TRBJ1-4, with D perhaps TRBD1 (6 bases). Trimming pared 0 bases from V and 8 bases from J, leaving 17 bases between. This CDR3 comprises 16 residues. Germline CDR1 is SGHRS and CDR2 is YFSETQ. The CDR3 sequence: CASSLDSSGAWEKLFF. For the CDR3, the DNA is TGCGCCAGCAGCTTGGATTCGTCGGGGGCTTGGGAAAAACTGTTTTTT. Using reference TRBV5-1 and TRBJ1-4 for the parts outside the CDR3, the full variable domain is KAGVTQTPRYLIKTRGQQVTLSCSPISGHRSVSWYQQTPGQGLQFLFEYFSETQRNKGNFPGRFSGRQFSNSRSEMNVSTLELGDSALYLCASSLDSSGAWEKLFFGSGTQLSVL.

A single count supports this clone. This rearrangement joins TRBV13 to TRBJ1-2, with unresolved D. The V end lost 4 bases, the J end lost 2 bases, and 11 bases lay between the germline ends. This CDR3 has 14 amino acids. Germline V CDR1 and CDR2: PRHDT, FYEKMQ (reference sequence). CDR3 protein: CASSYKGSNYGYTF. The CDR3 region has the DNA TGTGCCAGCAGCTACAAAGGGTCCAACTATGGCTACACCTTC.

This chain joins TRBV28 and TRBJ2-3; D is unclear. The ends were cut back, 3 bases at V and 0 bases at J, with 10 bases in the middle. The germline V gene has CDR1 MDHEN and CDR2 SYDVKM. This CDR3 is 15 amino acids long. As DNA, the CDR3 is TGTGCCAGCAGTTTTATGTTATCGAGCACAGATACGCAGTATTTT. This translates into CASSFMLSSTDTQYF.

The chain combines TRBV27 with TRBJ2-1, with 7 bases matching TRBD2. V gave up 0 bases and J gave up 0 bases; unmatched junction bases: 11. The germline gives CDR1 MNHEY, CDR2 SMNVEV (reference sequence). CDR3 size: 19 residues. The CDR3 nucleotides read TGTGCCAGCAGTTTATCTACGGGGTGGGGCGGGAGCTCCTACAATGAGCAGTTCTTC. It yields the protein CASSLSTGWGGSSYNEQFF.

V is TRBV19 and J is TRBJ2-6; a weak D match, TRBD1 (6 bases). V lost 3 bases and J lost 3, with 15 bases in between. CDR1 and CDR2 from the germline V gene are LNHDA and SQIVND (reference sequence). This CDR3 is 17 amino acids long. The CDR3 DNA follows: TGTGCCAGTAGTATTCCCTTAACAGGGCTTGGGGCCAACGTCCTGACTTTC. Residues: CASSIPLTGLGANVLTF.

The V call is TRBV27, the J call TRBJ1-1; no definite D call. V lost 4 bases and J 3 bases, leaving 15 bases between the germline ends. Per the germline V gene, CDR1 is MNHEY and CDR2 is SMNVEV (reference sequence). The CDR3 loop spans 15 amino acids. The CDR3 sequence is CASSSFPESDTEAFF. The CDR3 coding sequence is TGTGCCAGCAGTTCCTTCCCCGAGTCTGACACTGAAGCTTTCTTT.

The chain is built from TRBV10-3 and TRBJ1-5; TRBD1 matches 8 bases. CDR3 size: 14 residues. The V segment lost 6 bases and the J segment 2 bases; nucleotides outside the gene matches: 3. CDR1 and CDR2 (germline): ENHRY, SYGVKD. The CDR3 nucleotides are TGTGCCATCAGAGCAGGGGGCGGCAATCAGCCCCAGCATTTT. This sequence encodes CAIRAGGGNQPQHF.

V and J are TRBV25-1 and TRBJ2-7, with D possibly matching TRBD2 (5 bases). The CDR3 length is 13 residues. In germline, CDR1 is MGHDK, CDR2 SYGVNS. The V and J ends lost 6 bases and 2 bases respectively, with 11 bases between them. The CDR3 DNA sequence: TGTGCCAGCAGAGGACTGACTACCTACGAGCAGTACTTC. Residues: CASRGLTTYEQYF.

The gene calls are TRBV11-2 and TRBJ2-5, with TRBD2 identical over 9 bases. Germline V gene data show CDR1 as SGHAT and CDR2 as FQNNGV. The CDR3 runs 17 residues. With V trimmed by 5 bases and J by 2 bases, 12 bases remained unmatched. The CDR3 nucleotides are TGTGCCAGCAGCCACGGGGTAGCGGGAGAAAATCAAGAGACCCAGTACTTC. This translates into CASSHGVAGENQETQYF. The variable domain in full, completed from reference TRBV11-2 and TRBJ2-5, reads EAGVAQSPRYKIIEKRQSVAFWCNPISGHATLYWYQQILGQGPKLLIQFQNNGVVDDSQLPKDRFSAERLKGVDSTLKIQPAKLEDSAVYLCASSHGVAGENQETQYFGPGTRLLVL.

This chain links TRBV28 with TRBJ1-5; D possibly corresponds to TRBD1 (5 bases). This CDR3 spans 19 amino acids. Trimming left V 3 bases short and J 3 bases short, with 24 bases between. Per the germline V gene, CDR1 is MDHEN and CDR2 is SYDVKM. The CDR3 reads CASSFPASRARRDNQPQHF. Written as DNA, the CDR3 is TGTGCCAGCAGTTTCCCCGCCAGCAGGGCCAGGCGGGACAATCAGCCCCAGCATTTT.

This chain uses TRBV13 with TRBJ2-3; D uncertain. This CDR3 contains 15 residues. In germline, CDR1 is PRHDT, CDR2 FYEKMQ (reference sequence). V dropped 5 bases and J dropped 4 bases, with 16 bases sitting between them. CDR3 sequence reads: CASSPPTTRSDTQYF. The DNA of the CDR3 is TGTGCCAGCAGCCCGCCAACTACGAGGTCAGATACGCAGTATTTT.

This chain uses TRBV28 with TRBJ2-1, with TRBD2 matching over 10 bases. The CDR3 is 15 residues long. Per the germline V gene, CDR1 is MDHEN and CDR2 is SYDVKM. The junction had 3 bases not matched to a gene; V was cut back by 0 bases and J by 7 bases. For the CDR3, the DNA is TGTGCCAGCAGTTTATGGAGCGGGAGGGGTAATGAGCAGTTCTTC. Translating gives CASSLWSGRGNEQFF.

This chain uses TRBV30 with TRBJ1-1, with 7 bases that match TRBD1. Germline V CDR1 and CDR2: GTSNPN, SVGIG (reference sequence). This CDR3 has 16 amino acids. Trimming cost V 4 bases and J 1 base; bases outside gene matches: 12. The DNA of the CDR3 is TGTGCCTGGATACGAAGCCCAGGGGGGAAGAACACTGAAGCTTTCTTT. It translates to CAWIRSPGGKNTEAFF.

This chain connects TRBV11-2 to TRBJ2-7, with D possibly being TRBD1 or TRBD2 (5 bases each). This CDR3 spans 13 amino acids. V was trimmed by 6 bases and J by 4 bases, leaving 13 bases between them. The germline V gene has CDR1 SGHAT and CDR2 FQNNGV. The CDR3, as DNA: TGTGCCAGCAGGCCGGGACCCACTTACGAGCAGTACTTC. Its translation is CASRPGPTYEQYF.

This chain joins TRBV5-4 and TRBJ2-1, with 11 bases fitting TRBD2. Germline loops: CDR1 SGHNT, CDR2 YYREEE (reference sequence). CDR3 length: 15 residues. J was trimmed by 4 bases and V by 3 bases; bases with no gene match: 3. The CDR3 loop is CASSSGTSGYNEQFF. The CDR3 nucleotides read TGTGCCAGCAGCTCCGGGACTAGCGGATACAATGAGCAGTTCTTC.

The genes are TRBV18 and TRBJ1-4; 8 bases are a match to TRBD1. Germline V gives CDR1 KGHSH, CDR2 LQKENI. Trimming removed 6 bases from V and 1 base from J; junction bases left unmatched: 4. The CDR3 consists of 15 residues. CDR3 DNA sequence: TGTGCCAGCTCGGATACAGGGGGAACTAATGAAAAACTGTTTTTT. Amino acids: CASSDTGGTNEKLFF.

V and J are TRBV7-6 and TRBJ1-1; D remains unclear. CDR1 SGHVS and CDR2 FNYEAQ come from the germline V gene. This CDR3 contains 13 residues. Between the trimmed V and J ends, which lost 1 base and 7 bases, there was a span of 10 bases. In DNA form, the CDR3 reads TGTGCCAGCAGCTTAGATCTGGAAAATGAAGCTTTCTTT. Its translation is CASSLDLENEAFF. The full variable domain, its missing parts supplied by reference TRBV7-6 and TRBJ1-1, is GAGVSQSPRYKVTKRGQDVALRCDPISGHVSLYWYRQALGQGPEFLTYFNYEAQQDKSGLPNDRFSAERPEGSISTLTIQRTEQRDSAMYRCASSLDLENEAFFGQGTRLTVV.

This chain joins TRBV4-1 and TRBJ1-2; unclear D gene. The CDR3 length is 12 residues. Germline CDR1 is MGHRA and CDR2 is YSYEKL. The ends were cut back, 0 bases at V and 9 bases at J, with 8 bases in the middle. In DNA, the CDR3 is TGCGCCAGCAGCCAAGATGGGATACGCTACACCTTC. Translated, it gives CASSQDGIRYTF.